These T cell receptor beta chains were read from a single sample in a study of shared clonotypes between healthy human individuals. The protocol was immunoSEQ multiplex PCR, while the TCRdb copy is restricted to in-frame clones and leaves out a portion. The profile shows about 1 million clones, roughly 70% of them singletons. The sequenced material came from memory CD4+ T cells sorted from blood. These receptors all stem from a man between 18 and 29 years old in good health. Both conserved end residues are part of each CDR3. The order of the fields is CDR3 protein, CDR3 DNA, V gene, D gene, J gene, clone size. The D gene is left open where the match is weak. The size field is filled for only some rows; it gives once, few, many or a size class.

CDR3aa: CASRLAGGPYEQYF
CDR3nt: TGTGCCAGCAGACTAGCGGGAGGGCCATACGAGCAGTACTTC
v_gene: TRBV6-1
d_gene: TRBD2
j_gene: TRBJ2-7
abundance: .

CDR3aa: CASSVRGDEQYF
CDR3nt: TGTGCCAGCAGTGTACGCGGCGACGAGCAGTACTTC
v_gene: TRBV25-1
d_gene: .
j_gene: TRBJ2-7
abundance: .

CDR3aa: CASSFGGSGNTIYF
CDR3nt: TGTGCCAGCAGTTTTGGAGGGAGCGGAAACACCATATATTTT
v_gene: TRBV27
d_gene: .
j_gene: TRBJ1-3
abundance: few

CDR3aa: CASSLGGADTEAFF
CDR3nt: TGTGCCAGCAGCTTAGGAGGCGCGGACACTGAAGCTTTCTTT
v_gene: TRBV7-2
d_gene: .
j_gene: TRBJ1-1
abundance: .

CDR3aa: CASSYGLAGVQETQYF
CDR3nt: TGTGCCAGCAGTTACGGGCTAGCAGGGGTCCAAGAGACCCAGTACTTC
v_gene: TRBV6-5
d_gene: .
j_gene: TRBJ2-5
abundance: .

CDR3aa: CAWSLNNQPQHF
CDR3nt: TGTGCCTGGAGTTTGAACAATCAGCCCCAGCATTTT
v_gene: TRBV30
d_gene: .
j_gene: TRBJ1-5
abundance: .

CDR3aa: CASSLSYGGQGANSPLHF
CDR3nt: TGTGCCAGCAGTTTATCGTACGGCGGACAGGGGGCAAATTCACCCCTCCACTTT
v_gene: TRBV27
d_gene: TRBD1
j_gene: TRBJ1-6
abundance: few

CDR3aa: CASSGDRRTNNSPLHF
CDR3nt: TGTGCCAGCAGTGGAGACAGACGGACAAATAATTCACCCCTCCACTTT
v_gene: TRBV2
d_gene: .
j_gene: TRBJ1-6
abundance: .

CDR3aa: CASSMSGGGSPYEQYF
CDR3nt: TGTGCCAGTAGTATGTCGGGGGGCGGGTCACCCTACGAGCAGTACTTC
v_gene: TRBV19
d_gene: .
j_gene: TRBJ2-7
abundance: .

CDR3aa: CASSYSNEQYF
CDR3nt: TGTGCCAGCAGTTACTCGAACGAGCAGTACTTC
v_gene: TRBV6-5
d_gene: .
j_gene: TRBJ2-7
abundance: few

CDR3aa: CASSYTLPNTGELFF
CDR3nt: TGTGCCAGCAGTTACACACTACCGAACACCGGGGAGCTGTTTTTT
v_gene: TRBV6-6
d_gene: .
j_gene: TRBJ2-2
abundance: .

CDR3aa: CASRTQGALGYTF
CDR3nt: TGTGCCAGCAGGACGCAGGGGGCACTGGGCTACACCTTC
v_gene: TRBV2
d_gene: TRBD1
j_gene: TRBJ1-2
abundance: few

CDR3aa: CASSTIPRGGTDTGELFF
CDR3nt: TGCGCCAGCAGCACCATACCGCGGGGCGGAACGGACACCGGGGAGCTGTTTTTT
v_gene: TRBV5-1
d_gene: .
j_gene: TRBJ2-2
abundance: .

CDR3aa: CASSLSGTSGTDTQYF
CDR3nt: TGTGCCAGCAGCTTATCCGGGACTAGCGGCACAGATACGCAGTATTTT
v_gene: TRBV7-6
d_gene: TRBD2
j_gene: TRBJ2-3
abundance: .